The clone carrying this T cell receptor beta chain has more than one count but fewer than ten. The antigen is not known. The sample belongs to a study of early stage breast cancer tumors. In the study overall: Of 15 to 20 invasive breast tumors, about a dozen were hormone receptor-positive, HER2-negative.

Germline loops: CDR1 MNHNS, CDR2 SASEGT. Trimming cost V 6 bases and J 7 bases; bases outside gene matches: 9. The CDR3 has 15 residues. The data were produced by immunoSEQ multiplex PCR, yet TCRdb's version contains in-frame clones alone and is incomplete. This table has about 46,000 clones, just under 80% appearing once. General study findings and limits: Enriched TCRB sequences shared across patients were mostly commonly generated sequences.

The material sequenced was blood. The rearrangement uses TRBV6-1 and TRBJ2-1; TRBD1 aligns across 10 bases. This TCR was recovered from a person in their 40s with breast cancer. Here the CDR3 DNA reads TGTGCCAGCAGAGGGGGGGACAGGGGTTCTAATGAGCAGTTCTTC. Translating it yields CASRGGDRGSNEQFF.